This T cell receptor beta chain was observed in a study of technical replicates of blood from a few donors. Method: immunoSEQ multiplex PCR; TCRdb's copy keeps in-frame clones and lacks some. The sample consists of 85,000 to 90,000 clones, approximately 90% of them appearing once. The table lists this clone with a count of one. This CDR3 region has 16 residues. V was pared by 5 bases and J by 3 bases, with 16 bases between. CDR1 MNHEY and CDR2 SMNVEV come from the germline V gene (reference sequence). The chain joins TRBV27 to TRBJ1-4; D remains ambiguous. Material for sequencing was T cells isolated from PBMCs. The sequence came from a human donor in good health. The CDR3 DNA sequence: TGTGCCAGCAGTATTGTAGGAGGGCTCTCTAATGAAAAACTGTTTTTT. Its translation is CASSIVGGLSNEKLFF. The full variable domain, completed using reference TRBV27 and TRBJ1-4, is EAQVTQNPRYLITVTGKKLTVTCSQNMNHEYMSWYRQDPGLGLRQIYYSMNVEVTDKGDVPEGYKVSRKEKRNFPLILESPSPNQTSLYFCASSIVGGLSNEKLFFGSGTQLSVL.